This T cell receptor beta chain was recovered during a study of siplizumab effects on memory and regulatory T cells. This CDR3 contains 14 residues. Trimming left V 2 bases short and J 2 bases short, with 10 bases between. The germline V gene encodes CDR1 MGHRA and CDR2 YSYEKL. General observations from the study: Apparently key alloresponse contributors, naive T cells also seemed more diverse than memory cells.

Method: immunoSEQ multiplex PCR; TCRdb's copy keeps in-frame clones and lacks some. The sample holds 55,000 to 70,000 clones; more than 80% are singletons and the top ten take 38%. With respect to this clone: The antigen remains unidentified.

The sample taken for sequencing was CD8+ T cells sorted from blood. This chain connects TRBV4-1 to TRBJ2-7, with D possibly being TRBD1 (5 bases). This receptor was identified in a human donor in good health. DNA of the CDR3: TGCGCCAGCAGCCAAAGGTCAGGGACCTACGAGCAGTACTTC. It is translated as CASSQRSGTYEQYF.